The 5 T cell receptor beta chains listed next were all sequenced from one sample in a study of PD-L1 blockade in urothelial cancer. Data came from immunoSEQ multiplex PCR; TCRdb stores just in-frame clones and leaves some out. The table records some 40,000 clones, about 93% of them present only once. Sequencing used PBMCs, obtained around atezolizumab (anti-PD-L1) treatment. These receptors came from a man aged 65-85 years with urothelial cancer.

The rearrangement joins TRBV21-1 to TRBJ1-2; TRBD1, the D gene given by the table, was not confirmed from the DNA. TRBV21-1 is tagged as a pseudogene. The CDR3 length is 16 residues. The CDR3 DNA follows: TGTGCCAGCAGCAAAGGTCTTCGGACAGGGCCGGACGGCTACACCTTC. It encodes CASSKGLRTGPDGYTF.

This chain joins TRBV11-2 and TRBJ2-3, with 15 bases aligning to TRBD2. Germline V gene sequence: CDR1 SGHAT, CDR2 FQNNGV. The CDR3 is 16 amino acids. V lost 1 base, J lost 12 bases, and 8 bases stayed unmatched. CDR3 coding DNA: TGTGCCAGCAGCTTAGGGGGGACTAGCGGGAGGAGGGCTCAGTATTTT. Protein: CASSLGGTSGRRAQYF.

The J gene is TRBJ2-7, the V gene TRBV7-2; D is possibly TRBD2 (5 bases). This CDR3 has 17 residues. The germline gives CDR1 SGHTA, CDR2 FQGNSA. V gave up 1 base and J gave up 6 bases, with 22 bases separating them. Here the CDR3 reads CASSLVGEGSVLSEQYF. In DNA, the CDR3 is TGTGCCAGCAGCTTAGTGGGCGAGGGATCGGTTTTGAGCGAGCAGTACTTC.

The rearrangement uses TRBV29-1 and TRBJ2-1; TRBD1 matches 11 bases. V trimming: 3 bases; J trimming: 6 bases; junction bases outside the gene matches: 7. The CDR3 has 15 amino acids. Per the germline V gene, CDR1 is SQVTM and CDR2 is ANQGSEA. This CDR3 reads CSVEGGDRGFNEQFF. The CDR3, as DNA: TGCAGCGTTGAGGGGGGGGACAGGGGGTTCAATGAGCAGTTCTTC.

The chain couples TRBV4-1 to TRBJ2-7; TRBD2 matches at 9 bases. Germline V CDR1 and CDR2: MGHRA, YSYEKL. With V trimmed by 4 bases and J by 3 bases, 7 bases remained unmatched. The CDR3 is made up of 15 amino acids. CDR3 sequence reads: CASSLIAGVVYEQYF. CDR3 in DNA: TGCGCCAGCAGCCTAATAGCGGGAGTAGTCTACGAGCAGTACTTC.